Shown below are 12 T cell receptor beta chains from a single sample sequenced in a study of radiotherapy plus CTLA-4 blockade in lung cancer. The data were produced by immunoSEQ multiplex PCR, yet TCRdb's version contains in-frame clones alone and is incomplete. The repertoire consists of about 97,000 clones, with roughly 79% occurring once and the leading ten covering roughly 3.1%. The source material was peripheral blood, sampled from a patient treated with radiotherapy plus ipilimumab. These receptors all stem from a human donor with non-small cell lung cancer who had a partial response to radiotherapy plus ipilimumab. Some clones in this sample may be carry-over from other donors' samples.

This clone was observed at least ten times. The V call is TRBV7-9, the J call TRBJ1-4; possible D gene TRBD1, 6 bases. The length of the CDR3 is 14 residues. CDR1 and CDR2 (germline): SEHNR, FQNEAQ (reference sequence). V lost 5 bases and J lost 7, with 14 bases in between. CDR3 residues: CASSQGYRGEKLFF. CDR3 DNA sequence: TGTGCCAGCAGCCAGGGGTACCGGGGTGAAAAACTGTTTTTT.

The sample holds one count of this clone. The CDR3 loop reads CASSISGATGEQYF. The CDR3 nucleotides are TGTGCCAGTAGTATATCAGGGGCGACGGGCGAGCAGTACTTC. The chain couples TRBV19 to TRBJ2-7; TRBD1 might be the D (6 bases). There are 14 residues in the CDR3. V was shortened by 2 bases and J by 6 bases, with 14 bases between the two germline ends. CDR1 and CDR2 (germline): LNHDA, SQIVND (reference sequence).

V gene TRBV9 combines with J gene TRBJ2-2; the D is unclear. The V end lost 4 bases, the J end lost 2 bases, and 6 bases lay between the germline ends. There are 13 residues in the CDR3. Per germline, CDR1 SGDLS and CDR2 YYNGEE. The CDR3 nucleotides read TGTGCCAGCAGCCGAGATAACACCGGGGAGCTGTTTTTT. Translating gives CASSRDNTGELFF.

This CDR3 reads CASSLARGGVNVNTEAFF. The CDR3 region has the DNA TGTGCCAGCAGCTTGGCCCGGGGGGGCGTTAATGTGAACACTGAAGCTTTCTTT. This chain joins TRBV5-4 and TRBJ1-1; the D gene is possibly TRBD1 (6 bases). The germline V and J ends were trimmed by 0 bases and 0 bases, with 18 bases remaining between them. Germline assignment: CDR1 SGHNT and CDR2 YYREEE (reference sequence). The CDR3 has 18 amino acids. Full variable domain (missing parts from reference TRBV5-4 and TRBJ1-1): ETGVTQSPTHLIKTRGQQVTLRCSSQSGHNTVSWYQQALGQGPQFIFQYYREEENGRGNFPPRFSGLQFPNYSSELNVNALELDDSALYLCASSLARGGVNVNTEAFFGQGTRLTVV.

The rearrangement joins TRBV7-3 to TRBJ2-1, with D possibly matching TRBD1 (7 bases). The CDR3 sequence is 13 residues long. Trimming stripped 8 bases from V and 6 bases from J, with 14 bases between. The germline V gene has CDR1 SGHTA and CDR2 FQGTGA. CDR3 protein: CASGRGAPNEQFF. CDR3 sequence (DNA): TGTGCCAGCGGCAGGGGGGCCCCCAATGAGCAGTTCTTC.

The V call is TRBV4-3, the J call TRBJ2-3; tentative D call: TRBD2 (6 bases). The V gene lost 4 bases and the J gene lost 6 bases, with 20 bases spanning the gap. Germline values: CDR1 LGHNA, CDR2 YSLEER. The CDR3 has 16 residues. The DNA of the CDR3 is TGCGCCAGCAGCCGCGACGGGACTCCCGGCGCCGATACGCAGTATTTT. Protein product: CASSRDGTPGADTQYF.

This chain joins TRBV4-1 and TRBJ1-1; D remains unclear. V dropped 1 base and J dropped 2 bases, with 8 bases sitting between them. Germline V gene lookup returns CDR1 MGHRA and CDR2 YSYEKL. The CDR3 totals 14 residues. CDR3: CASSQANFNTEAFF. DNA for the CDR3: TGCGCCAGCAGCCAAGCAAATTTTAACACTGAAGCTTTCTTT.

The chain carries TRBV28 and TRBJ2-7, with 8 nucleotides matching TRBD1. Germline V gene lookup returns CDR1 MDHEN and CDR2 SYDVKM. This CDR3 is built from 15 residues. The trim removed 3 bases at V and 4 bases at J, leaving 8 bases unmatched. The CDR3 reads CASSLTGTGHYEQYF. The DNA for the CDR3 is TGTGCCAGCAGTTTGACCGGGACAGGACATTACGAGCAGTACTTC.

V is TRBV14 and J is TRBJ2-5; TRBD2 agrees at 12 bases. Germline V CDR1 and CDR2: SGHDN, FVKESK. This CDR3 region has 16 residues. The junction had 6 bases not matched to a gene; V was cut back by 4 bases and J by 3 bases. Written as DNA, the CDR3 is TGTGCCAGCAGCCCATTGGGACTAGCGGGCGAAGAGACCCAGTACTTC. The encoded protein is CASSPLGLAGEETQYF. The full variable domain, rest sourced from reference TRBV14 and TRBJ2-5, is EAGVTQFPSHSVIEKGQTVTLRCDPISGHDNLYWYRRVMGKEIKFLLHFVKESKQDESGMPNNRFLAERTGGTYSTLKVQPAELEDSGVYFCASSPLGLAGEETQYFGPGTRLLVL.

This clone was detected a few times. This chain links TRBV6-1 with TRBJ2-5, with unresolved D. The CDR3 has 13 amino acids. V was clipped by 6 bases and J by 5 bases, with 13 bases between them. Per germline, CDR1 MNHNS and CDR2 SASEGT. The CDR3 DNA sequence: TGTGCCAGCAGAATATACCTATATGAGACCCAGTACTTC. Translating it yields CASRIYLYETQYF.

V and J are TRBV27 and TRBJ2-5, with 13 positions matching TRBD2. The J call is doubtful: the DNA matches TRBJ2-7 better. The CDR3 covers 17 residues. Germline V gene sequence: CDR1 MNHEY, CDR2 SMNVEV (reference sequence). The CDR3 reads CASSPGLAGVSPFEQYF. CDR3 nucleotide sequence: TGTGCCAGCAGTCCCGGACTAGCGGGAGTTTCACCCTTCGAGCAGTACTTC.

This sequence joins TRBV29-1 and TRBJ2-1; 8 bases line up with TRBD2. CDR3 length: 13 residues. The V gene's germline CDR1 is SQVTM and CDR2 ANQGSEA. J gave up 9 bases and V 6 bases, and 10 bases lay outside the gene matches. Here the CDR3 reads CSVGAGGGTEQFF. The CDR3 DNA reads as TGCAGCGTCGGGGCGGGGGGAGGTACTGAGCAGTTCTTC.